A single T cell receptor beta chain is shown here with its context. Its matching antigen is unknown. This sample is drawn from a study of response to subunit inactivated influenza vaccine. Study observations and caveats: With each seasonal influenza vaccination, the authors suggested, few new T cells are recruited.

With V trimmed by 4 bases and J by 11 bases, 9 bases remained unmatched. Germline V gives CDR1 PRHDT, CDR2 FYEKMQ (reference sequence). The CDR3 length is 14 residues. A single record per CDR3 protein comes from TCRdb applying MiXCR to the RT-PCR reads. The sample yields more than 500,000 distinct CDR3 sequences, around 10% seen once. This sample was also put to use in a study of T cells expressing NK-cell markers. That study reports: Production of TCR beta cDNA relied on 5'RACE template switching with UMIs.

V and J are TRBV13 and TRBJ2-3, with 10 bases aligning to TRBD2. The material sequenced was PBMCs from blood, taken on the day of vaccination. The receptor comes from a man aged 50 to 59 who received an inactivated influenza vaccine. DNA of the CDR3: TGTGCCAGCAGCTCACTAGCGGGGCGACCCTTGCAGTATTTT. Amino acid sequence: CASSSLAGRPLQYF.